This T cell receptor beta chain was recovered during a study of blood T cells in healthy people across ages. CDR1 is SGHTA, CDR2 FQGNSA, per germline. The CDR3 is 13 amino acids. The V end lost 1 base, the J end lost 4 bases, and 5 bases lay between the germline ends. A sample-barcoded 5' primer and a J-beta primer mix were used in a second PCR of about 6 to 11 cycles. TCRdb reprocessed the 5' RACE reads with MiXCR, giving one entry per CDR3 protein. In the table there are about 830,000 distinct CDR3 sequences, 55% to 70% of which are singletons. There are many counts of this clonotype. The V gene is TRBV7-2, the J gene TRBJ1-5; D unclear. Sequencing input: blood. This clonotype was obtained from a man aged 25 to 40 in good health. The DNA of the CDR3 is TGTGCCAGCAGCTTAGAACAGAATCAGCCCCAGCATTTT. Translating it yields CASSLEQNQPQHF.